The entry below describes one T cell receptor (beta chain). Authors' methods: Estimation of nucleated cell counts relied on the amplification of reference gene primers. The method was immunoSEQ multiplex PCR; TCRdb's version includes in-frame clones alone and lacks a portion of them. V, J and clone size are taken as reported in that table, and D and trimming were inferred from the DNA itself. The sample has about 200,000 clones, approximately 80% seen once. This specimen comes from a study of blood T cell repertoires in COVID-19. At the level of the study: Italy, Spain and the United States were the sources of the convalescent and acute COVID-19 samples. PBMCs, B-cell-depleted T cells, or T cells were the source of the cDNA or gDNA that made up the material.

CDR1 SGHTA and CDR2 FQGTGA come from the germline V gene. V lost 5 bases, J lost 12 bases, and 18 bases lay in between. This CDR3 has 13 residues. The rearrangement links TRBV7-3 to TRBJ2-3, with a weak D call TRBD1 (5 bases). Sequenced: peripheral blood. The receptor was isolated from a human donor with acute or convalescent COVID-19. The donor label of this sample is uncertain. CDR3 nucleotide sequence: TGTGCCAGCAGCCCAGAACCAGGGCTGACACAGTATTTT. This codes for CASSPEPGLTQYF.